This T cell receptor beta chain originates from a study of T cell repertoires in cytomegalovirus infection. About the study: Selection of CMV epitopes for the study included recently identified HLA-C-restricted and well-studied HLA-B-restricted ones. In public TCR beta signatures, there were indications of both CMV infection and matching HLA type.

Each CDR3 protein gets one entry after TCRdb re-called the reads with MiXCR. The sample lists 350,000 to 400,000 distinct CDR3 sequences; nearly 35% were seen once. The CDR3 runs to 18 residues. CDR1 is MNHEY, CDR2 SVGEGT, per germline. V was shortened by 5 bases and J by 4 bases, with 24 bases between the two germline ends. Findings and caveats of the study: The study found HLA-C-restricted CMV-specific TCR beta clonotypes dominating the ex vivo response. Cumulative frequency of public TCR beta families picked out carriers of CMV plus the relevant HLA.

Regarding this clonotype: Its cognate antigen is unknown.

The source of this sequence is a human donor in good health (CMV status not recorded). Some clones in this sample may be carry-over from other donors' samples. The V call is TRBV6-2 or TRBV6-3, the J call TRBJ2-1; no clear D gene. The sample was cultured PBMCs, taken from culture after CMV antigen stimulation. The CDR3 protein is CASSARLRAGLLYNEQFF. CDR3 sequence (DNA): TGTGCCAGCAGTGCCCGACTTAGGGCCGGGCTATTGTACAATGAGCAGTTCTTC.